This T cell receptor (beta chain) was recorded in a study of blood T cells in healthy people across ages. Per the germline V gene, CDR1 is MNHNY and CDR2 is SVGAGI (reference sequence). The CDR3 consists of 17 residues. V gave up 2 bases and J gave up 7 bases; unmatched junction bases: 12. It was with a sample-barcoded 5' primer and a J-beta primer mix that a second PCR of roughly 6 to 12 cycles was run. Each CDR3 protein is one row after TCRdb ran MiXCR on the 5' RACE reads. Found here are 750,000 to 950,000 distinct CDR3 sequences, almost 30% of them singletons; the top ten hold about a tenth. Overall study results and limits: Age showed a roughly linear inverse relationship with TCR beta diversity per million T cells.

There are many counts of this clonotype. As yet, its antigen is unknown. Ranging in age from about 6 to 100, the donors were healthy Caucasian individuals from Russia. These data were also reused for a study on T cells of mothers and their children.

Sequenced: blood. The receptor was isolated from a woman between 35 and 50 years old in good health. The chain employs TRBV6-6 and TRBJ2-7; 12 bases map to TRBD1. The CDR3 DNA reads TGTGCCAGCAGTTACCCGGGACAGGGGGCCCACGGATCGGAGCAGTACTTC. Protein: CASSYPGQGAHGSEQYF.